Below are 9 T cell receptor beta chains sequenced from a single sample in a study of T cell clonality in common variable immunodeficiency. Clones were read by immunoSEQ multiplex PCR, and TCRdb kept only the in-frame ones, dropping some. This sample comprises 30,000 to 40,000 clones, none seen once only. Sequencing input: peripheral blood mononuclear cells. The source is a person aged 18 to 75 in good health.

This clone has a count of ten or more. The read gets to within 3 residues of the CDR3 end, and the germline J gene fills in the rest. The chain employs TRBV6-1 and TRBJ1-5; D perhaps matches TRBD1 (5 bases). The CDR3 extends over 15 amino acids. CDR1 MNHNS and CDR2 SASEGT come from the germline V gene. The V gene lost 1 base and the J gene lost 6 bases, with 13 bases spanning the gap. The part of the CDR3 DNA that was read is TGTGCCAGCAGTGAAGAGGGCAGGGCCGGTCAGCCC. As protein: CASSEEGRAGQP. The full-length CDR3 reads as CASSEEGRAGQPQHF.

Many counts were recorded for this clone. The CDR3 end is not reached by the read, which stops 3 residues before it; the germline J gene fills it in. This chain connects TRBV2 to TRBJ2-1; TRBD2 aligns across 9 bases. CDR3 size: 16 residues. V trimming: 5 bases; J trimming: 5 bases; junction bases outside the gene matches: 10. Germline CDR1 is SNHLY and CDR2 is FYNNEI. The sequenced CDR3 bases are TGTGCCAGCAGTCCCGCGGGGGGGACTGGCGACAATGAG. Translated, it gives CASSPAGGTGDNE. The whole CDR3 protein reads CASSPAGGTGDNEQFF.

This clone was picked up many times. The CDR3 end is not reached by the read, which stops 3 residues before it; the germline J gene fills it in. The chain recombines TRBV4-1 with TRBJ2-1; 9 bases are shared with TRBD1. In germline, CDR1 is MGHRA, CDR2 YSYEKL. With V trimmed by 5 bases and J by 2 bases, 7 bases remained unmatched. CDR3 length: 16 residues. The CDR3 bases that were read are TGCGCCAGCAGCTACGCCGGGACAGGGCCCTACAATGAG. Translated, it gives CASSYAGTGPYNE. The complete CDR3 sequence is CASSYAGTGPYNEQFF.

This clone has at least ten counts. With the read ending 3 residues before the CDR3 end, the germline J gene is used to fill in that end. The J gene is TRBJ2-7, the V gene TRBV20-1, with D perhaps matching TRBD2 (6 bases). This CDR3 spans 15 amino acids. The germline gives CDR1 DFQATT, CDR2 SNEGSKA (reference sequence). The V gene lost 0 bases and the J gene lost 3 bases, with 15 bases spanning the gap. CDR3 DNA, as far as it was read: TGCAGTGCTAGAGATCAACGGGACTGGCTCTACGAG. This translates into CSARDQRDWLYE. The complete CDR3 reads CSARDQRDWLYEQYF.

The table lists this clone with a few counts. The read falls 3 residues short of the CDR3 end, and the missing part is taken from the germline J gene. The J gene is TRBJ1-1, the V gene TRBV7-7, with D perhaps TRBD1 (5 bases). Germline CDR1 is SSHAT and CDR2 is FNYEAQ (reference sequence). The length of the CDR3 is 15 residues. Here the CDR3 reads CASSLGDTGPYEAFF. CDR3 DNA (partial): TGTGCCAGCAGCTTAGGAGACACAGGACCCTACGAG.

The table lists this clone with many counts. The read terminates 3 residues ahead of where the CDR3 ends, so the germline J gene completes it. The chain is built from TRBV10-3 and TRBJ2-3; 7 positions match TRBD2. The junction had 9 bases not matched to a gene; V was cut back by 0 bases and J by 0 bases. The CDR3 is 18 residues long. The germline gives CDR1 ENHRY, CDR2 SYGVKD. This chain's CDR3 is CAISESSVAGYSTDTQYF. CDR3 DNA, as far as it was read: TGTGCCATCAGTGAGTCGAGTGTAGCGGGTTATAGCACAGATACG.

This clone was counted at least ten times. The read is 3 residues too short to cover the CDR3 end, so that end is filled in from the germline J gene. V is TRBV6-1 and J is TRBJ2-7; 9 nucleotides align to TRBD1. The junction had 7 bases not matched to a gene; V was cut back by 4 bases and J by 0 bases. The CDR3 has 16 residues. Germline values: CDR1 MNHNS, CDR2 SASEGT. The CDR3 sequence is CASSAAGQGLSYEQYF. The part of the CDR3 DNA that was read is TGTGCCAGCAGTGCCGCCGGACAGGGGCTCTCCTACGAG.

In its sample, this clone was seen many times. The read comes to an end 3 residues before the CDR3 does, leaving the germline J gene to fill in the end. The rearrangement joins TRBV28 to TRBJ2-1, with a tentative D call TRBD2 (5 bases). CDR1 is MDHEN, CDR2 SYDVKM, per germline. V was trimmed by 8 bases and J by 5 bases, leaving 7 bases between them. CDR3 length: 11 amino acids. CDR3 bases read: TGTGCCAGCCGGCGGGACAATGAG. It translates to CASRRDNE. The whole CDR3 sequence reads CASRRDNEQFF.

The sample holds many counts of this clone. Here the CDR3 reads CASSTYRGQNSPLHF. The DNA read from the CDR3 is TGTGCCAGCAGCACTTACAGGGGTCAGAATTCACCC. V gene TRBV5-5 combines with J gene TRBJ1-6, with 7 bases fitting TRBD1. The read terminates 3 residues before the CDR3 end, so the remaining end is supplied by the germline J gene. The CDR3 contains 15 residues. V lost 4 bases and J lost 7; bases outside the gene matches: 8. CDR1 and CDR2 from the germline V gene are SGHKS and YYEKEE (reference sequence).